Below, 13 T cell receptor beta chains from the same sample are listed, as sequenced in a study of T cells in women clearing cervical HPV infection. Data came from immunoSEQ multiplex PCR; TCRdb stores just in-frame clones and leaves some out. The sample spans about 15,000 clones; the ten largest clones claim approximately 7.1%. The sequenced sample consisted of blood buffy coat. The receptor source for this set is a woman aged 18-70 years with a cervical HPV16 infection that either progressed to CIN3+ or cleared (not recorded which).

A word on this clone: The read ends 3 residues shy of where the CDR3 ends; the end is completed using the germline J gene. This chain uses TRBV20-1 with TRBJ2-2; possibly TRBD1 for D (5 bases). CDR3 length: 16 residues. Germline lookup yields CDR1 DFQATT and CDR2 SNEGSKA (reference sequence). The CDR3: CSARGSDTAFSEKLFF. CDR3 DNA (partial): TGCAGTGCTAGAGGCTCGGACACCGCTTTTAGTGAAAAG.

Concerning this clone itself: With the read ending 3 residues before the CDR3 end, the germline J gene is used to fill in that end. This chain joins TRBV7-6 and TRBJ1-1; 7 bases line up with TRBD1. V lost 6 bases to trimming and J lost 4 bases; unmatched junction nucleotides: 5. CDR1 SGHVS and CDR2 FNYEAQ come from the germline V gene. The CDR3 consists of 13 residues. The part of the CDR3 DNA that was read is TGTGCCAGCAGAAACAGGGGTGGCACTGAA. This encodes CASRNRGGTE. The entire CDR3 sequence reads CASRNRGGTEAFF.

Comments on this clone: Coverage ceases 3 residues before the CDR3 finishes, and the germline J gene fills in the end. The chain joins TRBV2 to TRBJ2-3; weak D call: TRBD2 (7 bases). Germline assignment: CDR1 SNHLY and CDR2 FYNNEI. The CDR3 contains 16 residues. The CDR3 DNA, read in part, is TGTGCCAGCGCAGCCCCGGGGGGCCGCGGACAAGAGACG. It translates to CASAAPGGRGQET. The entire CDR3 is CASAAPGGRGQETQYF.

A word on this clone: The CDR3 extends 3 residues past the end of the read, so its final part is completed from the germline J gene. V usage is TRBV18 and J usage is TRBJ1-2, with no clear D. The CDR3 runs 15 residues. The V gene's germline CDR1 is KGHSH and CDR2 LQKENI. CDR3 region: CASSRSSGRADDYTF. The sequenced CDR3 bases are TGTGCCAGCTCACGGTCTAGCGGGAGGGCCGATGAC.

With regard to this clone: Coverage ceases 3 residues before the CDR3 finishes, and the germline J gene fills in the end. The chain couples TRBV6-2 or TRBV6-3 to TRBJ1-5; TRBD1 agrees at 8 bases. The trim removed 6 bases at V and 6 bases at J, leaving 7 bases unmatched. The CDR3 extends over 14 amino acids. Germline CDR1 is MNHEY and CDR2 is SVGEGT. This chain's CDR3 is CASSHGQGGQPQHF. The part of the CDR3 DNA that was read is TGTGCCAGCAGCCACGGACAGGGTGGTCAGCCC.

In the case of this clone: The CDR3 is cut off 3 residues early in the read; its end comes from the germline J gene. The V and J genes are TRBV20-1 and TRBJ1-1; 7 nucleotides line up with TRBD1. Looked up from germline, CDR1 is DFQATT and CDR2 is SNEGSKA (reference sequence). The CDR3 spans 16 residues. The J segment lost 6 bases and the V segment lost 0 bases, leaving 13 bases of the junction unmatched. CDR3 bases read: TGCAGTGCTAGAGAAACCGGGACAGTTCCGTATGCTGAA. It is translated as CSARETGTVPYAE. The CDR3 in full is CSARETGTVPYAEAFF.

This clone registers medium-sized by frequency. The DNA read from the CDR3 is TGTGCCAGCTCACCACGCGGGCCTCTGGCCAACGTC. Translation: CASSPRGPLANV. The full CDR3 is CASSPRGPLANVLTF. The chain has TRBV18 and TRBJ2-6; TRBD2 is a possible D gene (5 bases). The missing CDR3 end, 3 residues past where the read stops, is filled in from the germline J gene. Germline V CDR1 and CDR2: KGHSH, LQKENI. The CDR3 extends over 15 amino acids. The V end was cut by 1 base, the J end by 6 bases, with 10 bases between.

The CDR3 here is CASSYRPGQGIVVGANVLTF. The part of the CDR3 DNA that was read is TGTGCCAGCAGCTATCGACCGGGACAGGGGATTGTCGTTGGGGCCAACGTC. This chain joins TRBV13 and TRBJ2-6, with 10 bases identical to TRBD1. The read is 3 residues too short to cover the CDR3 end, so that end is filled in from the germline J gene. Germline values: CDR1 PRHDT, CDR2 FYEKMQ (reference sequence). V was clipped by 4 bases and J by 3 bases; unmatched bases: 15. This CDR3 comprises 20 residues.

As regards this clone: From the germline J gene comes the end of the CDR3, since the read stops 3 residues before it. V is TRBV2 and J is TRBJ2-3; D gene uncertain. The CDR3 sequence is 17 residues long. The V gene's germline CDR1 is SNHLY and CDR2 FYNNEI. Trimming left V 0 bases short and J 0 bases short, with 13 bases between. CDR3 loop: CASSEALHRASTDTQYF. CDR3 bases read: TGTGCCAGCAGTGAAGCGCTTCATAGGGCAAGCACAGATACG.

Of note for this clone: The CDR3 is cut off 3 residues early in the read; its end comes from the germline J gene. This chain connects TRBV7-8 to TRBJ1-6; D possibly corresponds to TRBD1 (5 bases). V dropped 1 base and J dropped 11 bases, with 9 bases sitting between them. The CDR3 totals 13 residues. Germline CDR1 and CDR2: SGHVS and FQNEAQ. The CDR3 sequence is CASSLDTGAPLHF. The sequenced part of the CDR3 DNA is TGTGCCAGCAGCTTAGATACGGGGGCACCC. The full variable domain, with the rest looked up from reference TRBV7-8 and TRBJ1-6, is GAGVSQSPRYKVAKRGQDVALRCDPISGHVSLFWYQQALGQGPEFLTYFQNEAQLDKSGLPSDRFFAERPEGSVSTLKIQRTQQEDSAVYLCASSLDTGAPLHFGNGTRLTVT.

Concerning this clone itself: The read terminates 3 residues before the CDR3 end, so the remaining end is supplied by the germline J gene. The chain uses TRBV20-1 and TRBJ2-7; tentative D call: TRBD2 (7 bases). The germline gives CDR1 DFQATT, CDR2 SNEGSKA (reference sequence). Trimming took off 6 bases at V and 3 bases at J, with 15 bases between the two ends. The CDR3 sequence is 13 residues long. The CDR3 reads CSAHEGGRYEQYF. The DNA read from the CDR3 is TGCAGTGCACACGAGGGGGGGCGCTACGAG.

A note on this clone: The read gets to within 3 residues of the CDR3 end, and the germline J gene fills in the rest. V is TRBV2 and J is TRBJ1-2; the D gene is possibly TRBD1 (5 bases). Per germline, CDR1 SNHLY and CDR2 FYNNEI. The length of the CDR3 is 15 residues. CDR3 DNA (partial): TGTGCCAGCAGTATTAAGCGGGGGGTTTTGGGCGAC. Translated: CASSIKRGVLGD. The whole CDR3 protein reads CASSIKRGVLGDYTF. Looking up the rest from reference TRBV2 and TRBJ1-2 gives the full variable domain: EPEVTQTPSHQVTQMGQEVILRCVPISNHLYFYWYRQILGQKVEFLVSFYNNEISEKSEIFDDQFSVERPDGSNFTLKIRSTKLEDSAMYFCASSIKRGVLGDYTFGSGTRLTVV.

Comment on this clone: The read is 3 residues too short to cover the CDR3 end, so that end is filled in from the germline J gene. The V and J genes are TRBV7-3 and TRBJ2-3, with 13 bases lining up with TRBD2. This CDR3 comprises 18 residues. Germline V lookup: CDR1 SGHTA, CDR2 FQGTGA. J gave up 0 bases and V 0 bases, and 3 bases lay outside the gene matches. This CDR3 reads CASSLTWGLAGSTDTQYF. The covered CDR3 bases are TGTGCCAGCAGCTTAACGTGGGGACTAGCGGGGAGCACAGATACG. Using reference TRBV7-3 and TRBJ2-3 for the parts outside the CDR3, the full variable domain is GAGVSQTPSNKVTEKGKYVELRCDPISGHTALYWYRQSLGQGPEFLIYFQGTGAADDSGLPNDRFFAVRPEGSVSTLKIQRTERGDSAVYLCASSLTWGLAGSTDTQYFGPGTRLTVL.